This T cell receptor (beta chain) was captured in a study of blood T cell repertoires in COVID-19. Turning to the study itself: From T cells, B-cell-depleted T cells, or PBMCs came the material, which was cDNA or gDNA.

Adults between roughly 18 and 100 years of age took part from some 25 US areas. Cohort 3 donors counted as recovered after two negative PCRs, clearance, or resolved symptoms. V lost 6 bases, J lost 5 bases, and 10 bases stayed unmatched. CDR1 SQVTM and CDR2 ANQGSEA come from the germline V gene. The CDR3 covers 14 residues. In the authors' methods: Amplification of reference gene primers provided the estimated nucleated cell counts. Clones were read by immunoSEQ multiplex PCR, and TCRdb kept only the in-frame ones, dropping some. V, J and clone size reflect that table, while D and trimming were determined from the DNA. The sample has fewer than 400,000 clones; over 70% are singletons.

What was sequenced was PBMCs or T cells enriched from blood (not recorded which). V and J are TRBV29-1 and TRBJ2-5; 9 nucleotides align to TRBD1. This clonotype was sampled from a man younger than 40 who had recovered from COVID-19. The CDR3 bases are TGCAGCGTCTCCAGGACAGGGGCGAGGGAGACCCAGTACTTC. Translating gives CSVSRTGARETQYF.